What follows are 26 T cell receptor beta chains derived from one specimen sequenced in a study of HIV-infected patients and healthy controls. Alpha and beta constant-region primers primed reverse transcription of around 0.5 ug RNA. Each of the alpha and beta chains got its own library through chain-specific third strand synthesis with indices. Each CDR3 protein gets one entry after TCRdb re-called the 5' RACE reads with MiXCR. The sample has some 17,000 distinct CDR3 sequences, 9.4% seen once. No cell fractionation was done, so the repertoire covers all unsorted peripheral blood T cells. Material for sequencing was blood. These TCRs come from an adult in good health.

This chain uses TRBV29-1 with TRBJ2-2, with D possibly matching TRBD1 (6 bases). Germline CDR1 is SQVTM and CDR2 is ANQGSEA. This CDR3 spans 13 amino acids. V lost 7 bases to trimming and J lost 0 bases, with 9 bases between them. In DNA form, the CDR3 reads TGCAGCGGAGAGGGGGCGAACACCGGGGAGCTGTTTTTT. Translating it yields CSGEGANTGELFF.

This clonotype was seen more than once but under ten times. The rearrangement uses TRBV5-1 and TRBJ2-5; perhaps TRBD1 as D (6 bases). From germline, CDR1 is SGHRS and CDR2 YFSETQ. The CDR3 loop spans 19 amino acids. Deletions cut 4 bases from V and 2 bases from J, with 27 bases between. The CDR3 DNA reads TGCGCCAGCAGCGAGGTAGGGGGACAAGGGGGAATGCGTCAAGAGACCCAGTACTTC. It yields the protein CASSEVGGQGGMRQETQYF.

This clonotype occurred many times. The rearrangement uses TRBV7-2 and TRBJ2-3; D is perhaps TRBD2 (6 bases). Germline CDR1 SGHTA, CDR2 FQGNSA. Between the trimmed V and J ends, which lost 5 bases and 4 bases, there was a span of 22 bases. The CDR3 has 17 amino acids. In nucleotides, the CDR3 is TGTGCCAGCAGCGGACGATGGTTGGAGGGCAAAGCAGATACGCAGTATTTT. Translation gives CASSGRWLEGKADTQYF.

This clonotype was recorded many times. The chain links TRBV28 to TRBJ2-1, with a weak D call TRBD2 (6 bases). The CDR3 length is 15 residues. The V gene's germline CDR1 is MDHEN and CDR2 SYDVKM. Trimming left V 5 bases short and J 3 bases short, with 14 bases between. The CDR3 nucleotides are TGTGCCAGCAGTCCGACTACGGACTACTACAATGAGCAGTTCTTC. Amino acid sequence: CASSPTTDYYNEQFF.

This clonotype has a count of ten or more. The chain combines TRBV27 with TRBJ2-2; D might be TRBD1 (5 bases). Germline V gene data show CDR1 as MNHEY and CDR2 as SMNVEV (reference sequence). The V end was cut by 5 bases, the J end by 6 bases, with 10 bases between. The CDR3 has 13 residues. CDR3 protein: CASSPQVAGELFF. CDR3 coding DNA: TGTGCCAGCAGTCCACAGGTGGCCGGGGAGCTGTTTTTT.

Ten or more counts support this clonotype. CDR3 sequence (DNA): TGTGCCTGGAGTAGGGGGGAGACCCAGTACTTC. Encoded protein: CAWSRGETQYF. V gene TRBV30 combines with J gene TRBJ2-5; D possibly corresponds to TRBD1 (6 bases). The V end was cut by 2 bases, the J end by 5 bases, with 6 bases between. The CDR3 loop spans 11 amino acids. Germline CDR1 GTSNPN, CDR2 SVGIG (reference sequence).

This clonotype was counted once. The V gene is TRBV5-1, the J gene TRBJ2-3, with D perhaps matching TRBD1 (7 bases). This CDR3 spans 18 amino acids. Looked up from germline, CDR1 is SGHRS and CDR2 is YFSETQ. V lost 0 bases and J 0 bases, leaving 17 bases between the germline ends. DNA for the CDR3: TGCGCCAGCAGCTTGGCCCAAGGAGGGGGCGGCAGCACAGATACGCAGTATTTT. It translates to CASSLAQGGGGSTDTQYF.

In its sample, this clonotype was seen many times. This chain links TRBV24-1 with TRBJ2-3; a weak D match, TRBD1 (5 bases). There are 17 residues in the CDR3. Between the trimmed V and J ends, which lost 3 bases and 0 bases, there was a span of 15 bases. From germline, CDR1 is KGHDR and CDR2 SFDVKD. This chain's CDR3 is CATSDPRRQISTDTQYF. CDR3 coding DNA: TGTGCCACCAGTGATCCGCGGAGACAGATCAGCACAGATACGCAGTATTTT.

In this sample, this clonotype turned up many times. DNA for the CDR3: TGTGCCAGCAGCTTAGGACTAGCGGGACCCCTTAGACTGGATACGCAGTATTTT. As protein: CASSLGLAGPLRLDTQYF. The chain joins TRBV5-5 to TRBJ2-3; 12 bases agree with TRBD2. CDR3 length: 18 residues. The J segment lost 6 bases and the V segment lost 2 bases, leaving 13 bases of the junction unmatched. The germline gives CDR1 SGHKS, CDR2 YYEKEE (reference sequence).

This clonotype was seen many times. CDR3 sequence reads: CSAREGLNTEAFF. The CDR3 DNA reads as TGCAGCGCCCGGGAGGGGTTGAACACTGAAGCTTTCTTT. V is TRBV29-1 and J is TRBJ1-1; a possible D gene is TRBD1 (5 bases). The CDR3 is made up of 13 amino acids. Per the germline V gene, CDR1 is SQVTM and CDR2 is ANQGSEA. V was cut by 7 bases and J by 0 bases, with 12 bases left in between.

This clonotype was recorded at least ten times. The chain uses TRBV6-6 and TRBJ1-2; D not resolved. Germline V CDR1 and CDR2: MNHNY, SVGAGI (reference sequence). With 7 bases removed from V and 5 bases from J, the gap between germline ends came to 20 bases. The CDR3 is 15 amino acids. The CDR3 coding sequence is TGTGCCAGCACCGTGGATCGGGCCGTTTCGTATGGCTACACCTTC. Translated: CASTVDRAVSYGYTF.

This clonotype came up many times. This chain connects TRBV18 to TRBJ2-7; 12 nucleotides match TRBD1. CDR3 length: 17 residues. Germline CDR1 reads KGHSH; CDR2 reads LQKENI. V was pared by 2 bases and J by 6 bases, with 11 bases of the junction left unmatched. The CDR3 nucleotides read TGTGCCAGCTCACCATCGGCTGTAGGGACAGGGGGCAGCGAGCAGTACTTC. Translated, it gives CASSPSAVGTGGSEQYF.

This clonotype was recorded many times. The V and J genes are TRBV5-4 and TRBJ2-2, with TRBD2 as a possible D gene (6 bases). Germline V gene data show CDR1 as SGHNT and CDR2 as YYREEE (reference sequence). CDR3 length: 15 residues. V lost 5 bases and J lost 0, with 11 bases in between. The DNA of the CDR3 is TGTGCCAGCAGAATGGGGGGTGCGAACACCGGGGAGCTGTTTTTT. This codes for CASRMGGANTGELFF. Full variable domain (rest looked up from reference TRBV5-4 and TRBJ2-2): ETGVTQSPTHLIKTRGQQVTLRCSSQSGHNTVSWYQQALGQGPQFIFQYYREEENGRGNFPPRFSGLQFPNYSSELNVNALELDDSALYLCASRMGGANTGELFFGEGSRLTVL.

This clonotype was detected ten times or more. The chain carries TRBV7-2 and TRBJ2-5; D is unclear. The CDR3 covers 12 residues. The germline V gene encodes CDR1 SGHTA and CDR2 FQGNSA. V lost 5 bases and J 5 bases, leaving 9 bases between the germline ends. CDR3 coding DNA: TGTGCCAGCAGCATCGCGAGGGAGACCCAGTACTTC. This codes for CASSIARETQYF. Together with reference TRBV7-2 and TRBJ2-5, the CDR3 gives the full variable domain: GAGVSQSPSNKVTEKGKDVELRCDPISGHTALYWYRQSLGQGLEFLIYFQGNSAPDKSGLPSDRFSAERTGGSVSTLTIQRTQQEDSAVYLCASSIARETQYFGPGTRLLVL.

This clonotype was counted ten times or more. The CDR3, as DNA: TGTGCCAGCAGGCCGGGGGGACTGCCCTACGAGCAGTACTTC. Translating it yields CASRPGGLPYEQYF. V and J are TRBV6-2 or TRBV6-3 and TRBJ2-7; 7 nucleotides align to TRBD2. V lost 6 bases, J lost 2 bases, and 7 bases stayed unmatched. Germline V CDR1 and CDR2: MNHEY, SVGEGT. The CDR3 runs to 14 residues.

This clonotype is judged medium-sized. This chain connects TRBV28 to TRBJ2-6; D not resolved. Germline V CDR1 and CDR2: MDHEN, SYDVKM. V gave up 5 bases and J gave up 6 bases, with 2 bases separating them. The CDR3 consists of 11 residues. CDR3 protein: CASSLANVLTF. CDR3 bases: TGTGCCAGCAGTCTGGCCAACGTCCTGACTTTC. The full variable domain, in which reference TRBV28 and TRBJ2-6 provide the parts outside the CDR3, is DVKVTQSSRYLVKRTGEKVFLECVQDMDHENMFWYRQDPGLGLRLIYFSYDVKMKEKGDIPEGYSVSREKKERFSLILESASTNQTSMYLCASSLANVLTFGAGSRLTVL.

The chain carries TRBV27 and TRBJ2-5; the D gene could be TRBD1 or TRBD2 (5 bases each). The germline V gene has CDR1 MNHEY and CDR2 SMNVEV (reference sequence). Between the trimmed V and J ends, which lost 2 bases and 1 base, there was a span of 11 bases. This CDR3 has 15 amino acids. CDR3 in DNA: TGTGCCAGCAGTTTAGGTCCAGGGAGCCAAGAGACCCAGTACTTC. As protein: CASSLGPGSQETQYF.

This clonotype came up a few times. This chain connects TRBV7-9 to TRBJ1-5, with 7 bases that match TRBD1. This CDR3 has 15 residues. Germline V lookup: CDR1 SEHNR, CDR2 FQNEAQ (reference sequence). V shed 5 bases, J shed 3 bases, and the junction held 7 bases outside the gene matches. As DNA, the CDR3 is TGTGCCAGCAGCGCCAAGGGGGCCGTCAATCAGCCCCAGCATTTT. Translated: CASSAKGAVNQPQHF.

This clonotype appeared many times. The chain links TRBV2 to TRBJ2-7, with D uncertain. Per the germline V gene, CDR1 is SNHLY and CDR2 is FYNNEI. The length of the CDR3 is 10 residues. V was pared by 7 bases and J by 2 bases, with 3 bases between. CDR3 DNA: TGTGCCAGCAAAGCCTACGAGCAGTACTTC. Translating gives CASKAYEQYF.

In its sample, this clonotype ranks as medium-sized. The rearrangement uses TRBV4-1 and TRBJ1-1; D call uncertain. The CDR3 runs to 16 residues. The germline V gene has CDR1 MGHRA and CDR2 YSYEKL. Trimming took off 2 bases at V and 1 base at J, with 14 bases between the two ends. The CDR3 DNA follows: TGCGCCAGCAGCCAAACCCCGGCAGCCGGGAACACTGAAGCTTTCTTT. It specifies CASSQTPAAGNTEAFF.

The sample holds many counts of this clonotype. The CDR3 is CASSQDRGKWAEAFF. The CDR3 DNA reads as TGTGCCAGCAGCCAAGATCGGGGGAAATGGGCTGAAGCTTTCTTT. V usage is TRBV3-1 and J usage is TRBJ1-1; the D gene is possibly TRBD1 (5 bases). V gave up 0 bases and J gave up 6 bases, with 14 bases separating them. This CDR3 contains 15 residues. Germline CDR1 LGHDT, CDR2 YNNKEL (reference sequence).

This clonotype rates as medium-sized (0.01 to 0.1%). The chain employs TRBV10-3 and TRBJ2-5, with D perhaps TRBD2 (6 bases). CDR1 is ENHRY and CDR2 is SYGVKD in the germline V gene. The CDR3 sequence is 15 residues long. Trimming took 3 bases from V and 5 from J, leaving 16 bases between them. CDR3 DNA: TGTGCCATCAGTGAACAATCAGGGACTTGGGAGACCCAGTACTTC. This codes for CAISEQSGTWETQYF.

By sample share, this clonotype is medium-sized (0.01 to 0.1%). The chain employs TRBV7-3 and TRBJ2-3, with 13 bases identical to TRBD2. This CDR3 spans 15 amino acids. Looked up from germline, CDR1 is SGHTA and CDR2 is FQGTGA. V gave up 9 bases and J gave up 3 bases; unmatched junction bases: 6. The DNA for the CDR3 is TGTGCCAGGGGGACTAGCGGGAAGAGTACAGATACGCAGTATTTT. Residues: CARGTSGKSTDTQYF.

The rearrangement links TRBV2 to TRBJ1-5; 10 positions match TRBD1. This CDR3 is 17 amino acids long. After removal of 5 bases from V and 3 bases from J, the junction contained 10 bases not matched to a gene. Germline V gene sequence: CDR1 SNHLY, CDR2 FYNNEI. The CDR3 nucleotides are TGTGCCAGCAGTAAACCGGTGACAGGGGGCTCCAATCAGCCCCAGCATTTT. The encoded protein is CASSKPVTGGSNQPQHF.

This clonotype has just a few counts. The J gene is TRBJ2-1, the V gene TRBV5-6, with TRBD2 identical over 11 bases. Germline trimming cut 4 bases from V and 4 bases from J; bases unmatched to any gene: 10. The CDR3 sequence is 17 residues long. Germline V gives CDR1 SGHDT, CDR2 YYEEEE. CDR3 residues: CASSRLGTSGAYNEQFF. The CDR3 DNA reads as TGTGCCAGCAGCCGCCTGGGGACTAGCGGAGCTTACAATGAGCAGTTCTTC.

This clonotype was observed many times. The genes are TRBV20-1 and TRBJ2-1; 9 bases map to TRBD2. The CDR3 is 12 amino acids. Unmatched junction bases numbered 6, after V lost 5 bases and J lost 10 bases. Germline CDR1 reads DFQATT; CDR2 reads SNEGSKA (reference sequence). CDR3 coding DNA: TGCAGTGCTCAGGAGCGGGAGGTAGAGCAGTTCTTC. Translated: CSAQEREVEQFF.